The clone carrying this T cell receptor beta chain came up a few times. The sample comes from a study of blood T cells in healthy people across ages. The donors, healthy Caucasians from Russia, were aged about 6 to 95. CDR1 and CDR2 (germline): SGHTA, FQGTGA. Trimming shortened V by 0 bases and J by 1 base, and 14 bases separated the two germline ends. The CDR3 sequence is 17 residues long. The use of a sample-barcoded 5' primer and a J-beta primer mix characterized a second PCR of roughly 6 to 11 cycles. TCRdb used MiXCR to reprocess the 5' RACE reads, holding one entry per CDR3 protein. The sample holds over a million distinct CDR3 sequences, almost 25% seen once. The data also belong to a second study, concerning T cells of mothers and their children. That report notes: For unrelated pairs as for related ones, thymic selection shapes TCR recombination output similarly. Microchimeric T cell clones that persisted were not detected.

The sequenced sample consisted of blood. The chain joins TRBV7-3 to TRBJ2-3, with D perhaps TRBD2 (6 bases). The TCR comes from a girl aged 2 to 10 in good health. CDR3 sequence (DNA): TGTGCCAGCAGCTTAACTTCCCGGCGGGGCGGCACAGATACGCAGTATTTT. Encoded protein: CASSLTSRRGGTDTQYF.